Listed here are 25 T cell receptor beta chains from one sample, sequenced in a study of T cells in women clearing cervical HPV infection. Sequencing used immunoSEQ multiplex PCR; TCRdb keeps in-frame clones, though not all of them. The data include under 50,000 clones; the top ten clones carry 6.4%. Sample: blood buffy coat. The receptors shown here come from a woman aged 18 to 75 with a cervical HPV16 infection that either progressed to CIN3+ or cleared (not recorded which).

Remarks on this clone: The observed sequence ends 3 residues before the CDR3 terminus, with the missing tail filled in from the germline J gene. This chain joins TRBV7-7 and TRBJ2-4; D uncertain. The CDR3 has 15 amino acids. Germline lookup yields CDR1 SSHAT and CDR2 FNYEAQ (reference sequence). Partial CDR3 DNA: TGTGCCAGCAGCCCACTCGCCGACGTTTACTATTCT. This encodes CASSPLADVYYS. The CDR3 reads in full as CASSPLADVYYSQYF. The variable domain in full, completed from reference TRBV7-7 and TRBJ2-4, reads GAGVSQSPRYKVTKRGQDVTLRCDPISSHATLYWYQQALGQGPEFLTYFNYEAQPDKSGLPSDRFSAERPEGSISTLTIQRTEQRDSAMYRCASSPLADVYYSQYFGAGTRLSVL.

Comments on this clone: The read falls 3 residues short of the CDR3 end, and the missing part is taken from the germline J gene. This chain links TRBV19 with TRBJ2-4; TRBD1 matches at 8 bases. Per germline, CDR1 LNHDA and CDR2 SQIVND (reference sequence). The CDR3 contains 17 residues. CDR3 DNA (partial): TGTGCCAGTAGTTCGGGGGCCCCGGGACAGGTTGGATATGGT. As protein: CASSSGAPGQVGYG. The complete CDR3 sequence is CASSSGAPGQVGYGQYF.

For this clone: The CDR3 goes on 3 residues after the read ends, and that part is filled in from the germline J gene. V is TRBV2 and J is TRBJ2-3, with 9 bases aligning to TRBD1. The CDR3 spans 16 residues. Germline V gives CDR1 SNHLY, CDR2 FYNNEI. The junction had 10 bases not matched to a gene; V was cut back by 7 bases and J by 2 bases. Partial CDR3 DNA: TGTGCCAGCAAATGGCGAGGACAGGGGCTCACAGATACG. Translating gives CASKWRGQGLTDT. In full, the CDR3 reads CASKWRGQGLTDTQYF.

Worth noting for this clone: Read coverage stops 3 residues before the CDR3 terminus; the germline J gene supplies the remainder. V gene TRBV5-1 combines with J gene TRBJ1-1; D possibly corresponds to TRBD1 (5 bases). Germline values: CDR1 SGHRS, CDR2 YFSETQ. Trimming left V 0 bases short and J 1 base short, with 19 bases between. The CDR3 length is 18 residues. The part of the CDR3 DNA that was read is TGCGCCAGCAGCTTGGCCGCAGGGCGAGTCGGAAAGAACACTGAA. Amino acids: CASSLAAGRVGKNTE. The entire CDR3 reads CASSLAAGRVGKNTEAFF.

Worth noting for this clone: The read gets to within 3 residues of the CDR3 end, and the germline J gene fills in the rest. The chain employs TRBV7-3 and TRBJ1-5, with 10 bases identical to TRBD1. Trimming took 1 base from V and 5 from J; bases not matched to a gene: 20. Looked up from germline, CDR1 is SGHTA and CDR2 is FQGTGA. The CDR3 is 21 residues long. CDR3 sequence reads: CASSLRINSGTGVMGDQPQHF. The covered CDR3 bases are TGTGCCAGCAGCTTAAGGATTAATTCCGGGACAGGGGTAATGGGGGATCAGCCC.

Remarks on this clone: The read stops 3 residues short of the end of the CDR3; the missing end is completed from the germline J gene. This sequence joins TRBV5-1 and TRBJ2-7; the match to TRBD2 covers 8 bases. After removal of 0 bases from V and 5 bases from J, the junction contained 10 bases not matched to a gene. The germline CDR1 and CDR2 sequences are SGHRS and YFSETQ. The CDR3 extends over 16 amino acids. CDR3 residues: CASSLGVAGPSHEQYF. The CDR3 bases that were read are TGCGCCAGCAGCTTGGGGGTAGCGGGACCCTCTCACGAG.

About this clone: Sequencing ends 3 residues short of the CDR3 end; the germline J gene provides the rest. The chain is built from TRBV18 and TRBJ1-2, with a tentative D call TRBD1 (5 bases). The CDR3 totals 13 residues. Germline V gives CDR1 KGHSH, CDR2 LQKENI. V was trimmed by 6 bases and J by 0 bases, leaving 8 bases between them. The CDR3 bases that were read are TGTGCCAGCTCGCAAGGGGCTAACTATGGC. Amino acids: CASSQGANYG. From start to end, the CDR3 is CASSQGANYGYTF.

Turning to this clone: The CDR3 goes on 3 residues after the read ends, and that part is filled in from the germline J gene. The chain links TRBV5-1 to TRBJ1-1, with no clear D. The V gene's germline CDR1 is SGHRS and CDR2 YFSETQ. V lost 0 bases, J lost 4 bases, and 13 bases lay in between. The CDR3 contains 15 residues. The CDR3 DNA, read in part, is TGCGCCAGCAGCTTGGAAACGGGTTCCGGCACTGAA. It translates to CASSLETGSGTE. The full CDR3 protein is CASSLETGSGTEAFF.

CDR3 amino acids: CASSTGGANTGELFF. The sequenced CDR3 bases are TGTGCCAGCAGCACCGGGGGGGCGAACACCGGGGAG. The gene calls are TRBV11-3 and TRBJ2-2; 8 nucleotides match TRBD2. The CDR3 extends 3 residues past the end of the read, so its final part is completed from the germline J gene. V lost 5 bases and J lost 0; bases outside the gene matches: 2. The germline V gene has CDR1 SGHNT and CDR2 YENEEA. This CDR3 is built from 15 residues.

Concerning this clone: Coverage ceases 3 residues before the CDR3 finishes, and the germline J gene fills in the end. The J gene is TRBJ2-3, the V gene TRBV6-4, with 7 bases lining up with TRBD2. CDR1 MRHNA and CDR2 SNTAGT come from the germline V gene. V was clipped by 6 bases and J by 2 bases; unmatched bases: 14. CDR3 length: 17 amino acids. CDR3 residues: CASRDLGGGVVTDTQYF. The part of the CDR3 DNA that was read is TGTGCCAGCAGAGACCTCGGTGGGGGGGTTGTCACAGATACG.

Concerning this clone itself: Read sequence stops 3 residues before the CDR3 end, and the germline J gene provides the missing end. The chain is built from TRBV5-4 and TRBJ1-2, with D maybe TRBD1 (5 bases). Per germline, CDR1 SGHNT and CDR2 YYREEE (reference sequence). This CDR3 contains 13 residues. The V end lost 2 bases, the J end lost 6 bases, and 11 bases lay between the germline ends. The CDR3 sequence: CASSFRTPDGYTF. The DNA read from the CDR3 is TGTGCCAGCAGCTTTCGGACACCAGATGGC.

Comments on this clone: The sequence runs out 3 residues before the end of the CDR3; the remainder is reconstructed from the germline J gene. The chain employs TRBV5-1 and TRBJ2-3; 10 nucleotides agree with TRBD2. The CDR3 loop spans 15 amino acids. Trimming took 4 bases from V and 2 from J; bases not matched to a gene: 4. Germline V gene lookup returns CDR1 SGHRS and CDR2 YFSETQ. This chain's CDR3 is CASSPSGSPTDTQYF. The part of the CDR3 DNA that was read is TGCGCCAGCAGCCCTAGCGGGAGTCCCACAGATACG.

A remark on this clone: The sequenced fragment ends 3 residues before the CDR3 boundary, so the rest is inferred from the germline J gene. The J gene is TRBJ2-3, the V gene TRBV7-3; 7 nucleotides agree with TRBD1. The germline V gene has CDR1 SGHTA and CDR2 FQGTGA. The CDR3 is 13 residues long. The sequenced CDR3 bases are TGTGCCAGCAGCTTCACAGGGGAATCGCCG. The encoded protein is CASSFTGESP. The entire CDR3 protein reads CASSFTGESPQYF. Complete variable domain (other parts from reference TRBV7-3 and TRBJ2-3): GAGVSQTPSNKVTEKGKYVELRCDPISGHTALYWYRQSLGQGPEFLIYFQGTGAADDSGLPNDRFFAVRPEGSVSTLKIQRTERGDSAVYLCASSFTGESPQYFGPGTRLTVL.

The CDR3 region is CASVWDRGPNNEQFF. The CDR3 bases that were read are TGTGCCAGCGTATGGGACAGGGGGCCCAACAATGAG. The chain couples TRBV5-6 to TRBJ2-1; 12 nucleotides line up with TRBD1. The read terminates 3 residues ahead of where the CDR3 ends, so the germline J gene completes it. Germline V CDR1 and CDR2: SGHDT, YYEEEE. This CDR3 contains 15 residues. Germline trimming cut 7 bases from V and 5 bases from J; bases unmatched to any gene: 7.

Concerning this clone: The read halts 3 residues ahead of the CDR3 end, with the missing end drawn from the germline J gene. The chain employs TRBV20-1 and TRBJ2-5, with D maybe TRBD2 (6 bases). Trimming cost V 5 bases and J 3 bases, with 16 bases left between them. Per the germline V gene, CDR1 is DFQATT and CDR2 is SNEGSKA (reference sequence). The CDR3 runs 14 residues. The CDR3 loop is CSAVPGTQKETQYF. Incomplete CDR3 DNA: TGCAGTGCTGTCCCCGGGACTCAAAAAGAGACC.

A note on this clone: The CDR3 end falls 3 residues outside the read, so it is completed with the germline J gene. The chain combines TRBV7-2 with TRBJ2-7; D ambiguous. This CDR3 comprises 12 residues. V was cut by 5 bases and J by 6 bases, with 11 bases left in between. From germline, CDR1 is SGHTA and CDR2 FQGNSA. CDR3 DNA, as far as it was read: TGTGCCAGCAGCCAGACAAAATGCGAG. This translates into CASSQTKCE. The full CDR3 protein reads CASSQTKCEQYF. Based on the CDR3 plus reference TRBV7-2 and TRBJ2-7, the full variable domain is GAGVSQSPSNKVTEKGKDVELRCDPISGHTALYWYRQSLGQGLEFLIYFQGNSAPDKSGLPSDRFSAERTGGSVSTLTIQRTQQEDSAVYLCASSQTKCEQYFGPGTRLTVT.

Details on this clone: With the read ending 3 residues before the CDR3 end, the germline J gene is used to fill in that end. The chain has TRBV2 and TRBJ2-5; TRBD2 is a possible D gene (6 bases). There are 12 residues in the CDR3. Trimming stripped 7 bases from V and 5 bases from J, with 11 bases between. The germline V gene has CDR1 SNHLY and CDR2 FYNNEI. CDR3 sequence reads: CASMGRGETQYF. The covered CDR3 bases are TGTGCCAGCATGGGCCGGGGGGAGACC.

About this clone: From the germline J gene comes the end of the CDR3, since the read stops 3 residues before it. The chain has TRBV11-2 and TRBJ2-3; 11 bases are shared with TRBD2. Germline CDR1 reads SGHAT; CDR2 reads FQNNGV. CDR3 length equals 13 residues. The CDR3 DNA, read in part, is TGTGCCAGCAGCTCCATAGCGGGGGGGGCG. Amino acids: CASSSIAGGA. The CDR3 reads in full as CASSSIAGGAQYF.

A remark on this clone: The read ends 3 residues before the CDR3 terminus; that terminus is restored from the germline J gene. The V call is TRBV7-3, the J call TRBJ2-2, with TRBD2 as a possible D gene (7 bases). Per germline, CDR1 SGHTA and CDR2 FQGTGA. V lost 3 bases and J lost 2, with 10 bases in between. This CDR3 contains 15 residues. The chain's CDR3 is CASSLGGGNTGELFF. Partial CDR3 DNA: TGTGCCAGCAGCTTGGGGGGGGGCAACACCGGGGAG.

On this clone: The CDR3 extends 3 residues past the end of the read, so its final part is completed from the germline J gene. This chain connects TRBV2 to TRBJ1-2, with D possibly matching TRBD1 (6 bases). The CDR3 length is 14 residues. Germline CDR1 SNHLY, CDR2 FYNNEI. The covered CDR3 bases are TGTGCCAGCAGTGAAGCTAGGGGGTTTGTCGGC. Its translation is CASSEARGFVG. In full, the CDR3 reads CASSEARGFVGYTF.

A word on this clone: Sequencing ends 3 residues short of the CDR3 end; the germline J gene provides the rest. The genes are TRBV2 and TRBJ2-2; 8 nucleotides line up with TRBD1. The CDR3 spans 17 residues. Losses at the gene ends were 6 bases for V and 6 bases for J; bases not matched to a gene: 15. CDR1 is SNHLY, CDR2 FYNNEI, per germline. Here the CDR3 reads CASRQDRAWAGPGELFF. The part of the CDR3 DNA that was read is TGTGCCAGCAGACAGGACAGGGCGTGGGCGGGACCCGGGGAG.

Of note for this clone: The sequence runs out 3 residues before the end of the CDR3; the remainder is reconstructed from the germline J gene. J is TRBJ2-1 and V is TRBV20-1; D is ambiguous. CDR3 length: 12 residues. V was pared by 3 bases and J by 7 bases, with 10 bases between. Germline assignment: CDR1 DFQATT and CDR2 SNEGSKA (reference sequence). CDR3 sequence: CSASEGWNEQFF. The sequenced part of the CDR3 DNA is TGCAGTGCTAGTGAAGGGTGGAATGAG.

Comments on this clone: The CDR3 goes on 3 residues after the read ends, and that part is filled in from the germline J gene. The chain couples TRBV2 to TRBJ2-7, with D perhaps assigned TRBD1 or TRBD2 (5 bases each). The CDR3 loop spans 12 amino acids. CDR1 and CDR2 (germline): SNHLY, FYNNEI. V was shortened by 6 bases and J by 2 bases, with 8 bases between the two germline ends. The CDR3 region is CASREGTYEQYF. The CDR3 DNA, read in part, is TGTGCCAGCAGAGAGGGGACCTACGAG.

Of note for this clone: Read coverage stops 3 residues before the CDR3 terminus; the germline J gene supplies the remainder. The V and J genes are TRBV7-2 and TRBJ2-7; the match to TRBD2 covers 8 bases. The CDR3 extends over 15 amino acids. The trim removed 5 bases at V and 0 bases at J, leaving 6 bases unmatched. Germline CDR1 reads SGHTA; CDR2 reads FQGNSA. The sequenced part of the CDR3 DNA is TGTGCCAGCAGCCTCGGGAGCGGGAGCTCCTACGAG. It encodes CASSLGSGSSYE. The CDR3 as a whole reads CASSLGSGSSYEQYF.

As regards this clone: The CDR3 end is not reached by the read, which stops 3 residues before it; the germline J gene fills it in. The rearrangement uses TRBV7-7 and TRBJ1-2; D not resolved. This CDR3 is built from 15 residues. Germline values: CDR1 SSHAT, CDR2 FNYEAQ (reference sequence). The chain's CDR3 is CASSLTAGAYNDYTF. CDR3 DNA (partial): TGTGCCAGCAGCCTTACAGCGGGAGCCTACAATGAC.